A single sample gave rise to the 3 T cell receptor beta chains below, sequenced in a study of T cells in Graves' hyperthyroidism and ophthalmopathy. It was RNA transcripts that yielded the amplified TCR beta CDR3 regions. In the first-round RT-PCR of the TCR CDR3, the HTBI primer set was used. TCRdb processed the multiplex PCR reads anew with MiXCR; each CDR3 protein has one entry. Found here are roughly 840,000 distinct CDR3 sequences, roughly 37% of them singletons; the top ten hold 7.5% to 9.5%. The sequencing input was blood. The receptors were sampled from a man aged 18 to 29 with Graves' hyperthyroidism.

Concerning this clonotype: A much bigger clone sits one base away, suggesting this may be a read error. The rearrangement links TRBV7-6 to TRBJ2-2; no definite D call. Germline-derived CDR1 and CDR2 are SGHVS and FNYEAQ. The V gene lost 1 base and the J gene lost 5 bases, with 14 bases spanning the gap. The CDR3 has 16 residues. CDR3 loop: CASSLGGRASTGELFF. CDR3 bases: TGTGCCAGCAGCTTAGGGGGTCGGGCGTCTACCGGGGAGCTGTTTTTT.

To note about this clonotype: A read error may be the cause here, since a much bigger clone is one base away. CDR3 nucleotides: TGTGCCAGCAGCTCGGACAGGGTCGATGAAAAACTGGTTTTT. Translated, it gives CASSSDRVDEKLVF. The rearrangement uses TRBV7-2 and TRBJ1-4, with 8 bases identical to TRBD1. The CDR3 contains 14 residues. Looked up from germline, CDR1 is SGHTA and CDR2 is FQGNSA.

This clonotype was seen ten or more times. This chain connects TRBV15 to TRBJ1-1; D unresolved. The ends were cut back, 0 bases at V and 1 base at J, with 9 bases in the middle. CDR1 LNHNV and CDR2 YYDKDF come from the germline V gene (reference sequence). There are 15 residues in the CDR3. The CDR3 DNA reads as TGTGCCACCAGCAGAGAAGGCTGGGGGAACACTGAAGCTTTCTTT. Translation: CATSREGWGNTEAFF.